This T cell receptor (beta chain) was documented in a study of T cells in Graves' hyperthyroidism and ophthalmopathy. Study as a whole: The blood sample was taken at first diagnosis, before treatment began.

Amplification yielded TCR beta CDR3 regions, with RNA transcripts as the source. The HTBI primer set was used in a first-round RT-PCR of the TCR CDR3. MiXCR, applied by TCRdb to the multiplex PCR reads, yields one record per CDR3 protein. Found here are fewer than 500,000 distinct CDR3 sequences, around 13% of them singletons; the top ten hold roughly 21%. For this clonotype: A much larger clone differs by one base, so this may be a read error. As the CDR3 is not closed by the conserved phenylalanine or tryptophan, this likely results from a read error.

Patients having uncontrolled infection, another autoimmune disease, pregnancy or lactation were not included. Germline CDR1 DFQATT, CDR2 SNEGSKA (reference sequence). The CDR3 contains 13 residues. V was pared by 6 bases and J by 2 bases, with 6 bases of the junction left unmatched. The sample taken for sequencing was blood. The source of this sequence is a woman aged 30 to 39 with Graves' ophthalmopathy. V is TRBV20-1 and J is TRBJ2-7, with 8 bases identical to TRBD1. In DNA, the CDR3 is TGCAGTGCGGGGGGACAGGCGACCTACGAGCAGTACCTC. This gives the protein CSAGGQATYEQYL.